The rows below give T cell receptor beta chains drawn from one sample of a study of CD8+ T cells in alopecia areata. The assay was immunoSEQ multiplex PCR, and TCRdb's table has in-frame clones only and misses some. The sample yields 120,000 to 150,000 clones, around 87% seen once. The sample was CD8+ T cells sorted from blood, taken at week 4, from a patient treated with tofacitinib. These receptor sequences come from a human donor with alopecia areata. The CDR3 runs from the conserved cysteine through the conserved F or W.

V,J,CDR3
TRBV11-2,TRBJ2-7,CASSPSGGEQYF
TRBV13,TRBJ2-3,CASSQQDTQYF
TRBV27,TRBJ1-2,CASRGNLNYGYTF
TRBV4-1,TRBJ1-2,CASSPKGLANYGYTF
TRBV28,TRBJ2-7,CASSSPGLAAYEQYF
TRBV9,TRBJ2-1,CASSALNEQFF
TRBV29-1,TRBJ2-7,CSVSPGDRAYEQYF
TRBV6-5,TRBJ2-7,CASSSQISYEQYF
TRBV29-1,TRBJ2-1,CSVEWISGRDNEQFF
TRBV2,TRBJ1-1,CASSEVSRTTEAFF
TRBV6-5,TRBJ2-2,CASSYGEGAGELFF
TRBV27,TRBJ1-1,CASSPPKGTEAFF
TRBV4-1,TRBJ2-1,CASSLLGLARPGNNEQFF
TRBV29-1,TRBJ1-1,CSVDTGHLSNTEAFF
TRBV28,TRBJ2-7,CASSSTPELSYEQYF
TRBV29-1,TRBJ2-2,CSVKDGTGELFF
TRBV27,TRBJ1-5,CASSLSSNQPQHF
TRBV6-5,TRBJ2-7,CASSSQGNSYEQYF
TRBV27,TRBJ2-7,CASSLAITYEQYF
TRBV2,TRBJ2-1,CASLIRRNEQFF
TRBV5-4,TRBJ2-7,CASSAGGALQWGYEQYF
TRBV30,TRBJ2-7,CAWSVGIYEQYF
TRBV29-1,TRBJ2-2,CSVEGASNTGELFF
TRBV6-5,TRBJ1-4,CASRTQRGNEKLFF
TRBV29-1,TRBJ2-7,CSVEDTYEQYF
TRBV6-5,TRBJ2-3,CASSPGFWSTDTQYF
TRBV7-9,TRBJ1-6,CASGTIHSPHF
TRBV5-4,TRBJ2-3,CASSSRDRETDTQYF
TRBV29-1,TRBJ2-7,CSVPWGNEQYF
TRBV25-1,TRBJ2-1,CASSESIMGRVSYNEQFF
TRBV11-2,TRBJ2-2,CASSLDGTGFTGELFF
TRBV29-1,TRBJ2-6,CSVEFPSGANVLTF
TRBV29-1,TRBJ2-7,CSVEDRVAEGTAIYEQYF
TRBV5-5,TRBJ2-7,CASSLAYEQYF
TRBV7-6,TRBJ2-2,CASSRDSPTGELFF
TRBV11-2,TRBJ2-1,CASSLDYFDRGLDEQFF
TRBV7-9,TRBJ1-1,CASSSGGLREAFF
TRBV6-5,TRBJ2-7,CASSPLSSYEQYF
TRBV29-1,TRBJ2-1,CSVPRGDKGQFF
TRBV5-6,TRBJ2-7,CASSLPTPSYEQYF
TRBV29-1,TRBJ1-2,CSVEGEGDYGYTF
TRBV27,TRBJ2-7,CASSSHGYEQYF
TRBV2,TRBJ2-7,CASSVGQSYEQYF
TRBV27,TRBJ2-7,CASSLSGSTYEQYF
TRBV30,TRBJ1-2,CAHRDGANYGYTF
TRBV5-1,TRBJ2-2,CASSLHPTGELFF
TRBV6-5,TRBJ2-7,CASSPRDNYYEQYF
TRBV29-1,TRBJ2-2,CSVAQPTGELFF
TRBV9,TRBJ2-7,CASSVGWQASYEQYF
TRBV5-1,TRBJ2-7,CASSFGVGSYEQYF
TRBV13,TRBJ2-1,CASSNPRQSTHNEQFF
TRBV6-1,TRBJ2-1,CASSEAGTQFYNEQFF
TRBV29-1,TRBJ2-7,CSVEQTSGMYEQYF
TRBV4-1,TRBJ2-7,CASSQGYGNYEQYF
TRBV7-8,TRBJ2-2,CASSAGTGVSSGELFF
TRBV7-6,TRBJ2-1,CAIGQGAYNEQFF
TRBV25-1,TRBJ1-1,CASSEWGGPPTEAFF
TRBV5-1,TRBJ2-7,CASSEGQGTYEQYF
TRBV29-1,TRBJ2-1,CSVELQSSYNEQFF
TRBV19,TRBJ2-2,CASSIGDTGSGELFF